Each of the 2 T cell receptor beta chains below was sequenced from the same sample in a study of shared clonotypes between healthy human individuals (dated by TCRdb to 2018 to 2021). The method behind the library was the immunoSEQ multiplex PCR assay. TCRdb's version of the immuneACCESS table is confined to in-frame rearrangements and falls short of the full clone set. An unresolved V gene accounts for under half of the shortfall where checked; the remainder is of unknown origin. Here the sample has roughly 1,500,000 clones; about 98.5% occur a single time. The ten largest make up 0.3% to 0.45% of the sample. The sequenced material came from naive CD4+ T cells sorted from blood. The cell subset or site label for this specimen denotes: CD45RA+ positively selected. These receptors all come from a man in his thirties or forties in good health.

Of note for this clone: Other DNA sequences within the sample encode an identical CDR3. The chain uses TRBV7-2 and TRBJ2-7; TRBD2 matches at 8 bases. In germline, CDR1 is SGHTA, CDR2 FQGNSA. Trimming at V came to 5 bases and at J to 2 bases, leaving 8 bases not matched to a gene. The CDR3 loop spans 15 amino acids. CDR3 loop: CASSLGLAVTYEQYF. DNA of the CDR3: TGTGCCAGCAGCCTAGGACTAGCTGTGACCTACGAGCAGTACTTC.

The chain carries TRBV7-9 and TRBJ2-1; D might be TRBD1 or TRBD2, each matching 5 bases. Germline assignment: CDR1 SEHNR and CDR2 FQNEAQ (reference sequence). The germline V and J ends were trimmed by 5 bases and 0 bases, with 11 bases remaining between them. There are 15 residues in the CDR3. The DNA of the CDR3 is TGTGCCAGCAGCCCCGGGGCCCTCTCCTACAATGAGCAGTTCTTC. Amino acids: CASSPGALSYNEQFF.